This T cell receptor (beta chain) was captured by sequencing in a study of siplizumab effects on memory and regulatory T cells. The CDR3 covers 14 residues. Per the germline V gene, CDR1 is SNHLY and CDR2 is FYNNEI. V lost 8 bases and J 8 bases, leaving 18 bases between the germline ends. General study findings and limits: Major contributors to the alloresponse seemed to be naive T cells, which also appeared more diverse than memory cells. In siplizumab cultures, the suppressive function of proliferating Tregs remained unconfirmed. Roughly 80-97% of proliferating CD4+ or CD8+ clones defied assignment to a naive or memory phenotype.

On this clone: Its antigen is not identified.

Every sample had about 100,000 of its TCR templates assayed. Clones were sequenced by immunoSEQ multiplex PCR, and TCRdb holds only the in-frame ones, with some missing. The data contain fewer than 100,000 clones, around 95% of them singletons. V and J are TRBV2 and TRBJ2-2; tentative D call: TRBD2 (6 bases). The source material was CD8+ T cells sorted from blood. This sequence was found in a human donor in good health. The CDR3: CASFASDLTGELFF. The CDR3 coding sequence is TGTGCCAGCTTCGCTAGCGACCTGACGGGGGAGCTGTTTTTT.